The source of this T cell receptor (beta chain) is a study of graft-versus-host responses after intestinal transplantation. The wider study: Isolated intestinal, liver-intestinal, or multivisceral transplants had been given to the recipients. All recipients got anti-thymocyte globulin induction, then tacrolimus and steroids for approximately three years. Study-level results: Recipient bone marrow held GvH clones, some seen earlier in ileum or blood. Within allografts, high graft-versus-host to host-versus-graft clonal ratios were seen among patients with graft-donor T cell macrochimerism.

This clone has just one count. Its target is not known. This CDR3 has 14 residues. The V end lost 4 bases, the J end lost 5 bases, and 15 bases lay between the germline ends. Germline V CDR1 and CDR2: SGHNT, YYREEE (reference sequence). Libraries were prepared by immunoSEQ multiplex PCR; TCRdb keeps only in-frame clonotypes and omits some of them. The sample includes about 97,000 clones, 80% to 95% of them seen just once. The sample in question was PBMCs, obtained 450 to 480 days after intestinal transplant. This rearrangement joins TRBV5-4 to TRBJ1-1; D is uncertain. This TCR was recovered from a human patient who received an intestinal transplant, so some T cells may come from the graft donor. CDR3 DNA: TGTGCCAGCAGCCTCGTTCCATGGGGAACTGAAGCTTTCTTT. Residues: CASSLVPWGTEAFF.